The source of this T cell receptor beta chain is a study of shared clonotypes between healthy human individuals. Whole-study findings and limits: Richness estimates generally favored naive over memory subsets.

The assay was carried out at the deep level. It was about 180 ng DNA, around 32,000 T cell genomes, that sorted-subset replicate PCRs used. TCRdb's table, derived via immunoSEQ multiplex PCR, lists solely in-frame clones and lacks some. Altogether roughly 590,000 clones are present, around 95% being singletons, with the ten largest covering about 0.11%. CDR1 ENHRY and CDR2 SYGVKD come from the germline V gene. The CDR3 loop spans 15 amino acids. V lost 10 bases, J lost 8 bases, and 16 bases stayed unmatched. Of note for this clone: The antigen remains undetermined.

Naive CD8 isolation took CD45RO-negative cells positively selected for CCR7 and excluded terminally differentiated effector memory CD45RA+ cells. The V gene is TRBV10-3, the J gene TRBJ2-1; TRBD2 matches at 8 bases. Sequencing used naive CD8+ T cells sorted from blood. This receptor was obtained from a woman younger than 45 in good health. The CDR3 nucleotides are TGTGCCACCCGAGGTGGTGGTAGCGGGATAGATGAGCAGTTCTTC. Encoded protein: CATRGGGSGIDEQFF.